These T cell receptor beta chains were read from a single sample in a study of regulatory T cells in long-lasting Graves disease. TCRdb processed the multiplex PCR reads anew with MiXCR; each CDR3 protein has one entry. This table has some 250,000 distinct CDR3 sequences, more than 15% appearing once. This same sample was also taken into another study, of T cells in Graves' hyperthyroidism and ophthalmopathy.

Specimen: peripheral blood mononuclear cells (PBMCs), collected at new diagnosis, from a patient treated with antithyroid drugs. The source of these receptors is a woman aged 25 to 39 with Graves disease. CDR3s include the opening cysteine and the closing phenylalanine or tryptophan.

>TRBJ2-3|TRBV11-2
CASSRLAGGPYTQYF
>TRBJ1-5|TRBV9
CASSPGFNQPQHF
>TRBJ2-1|TRBV5-8
CASSPYGGTGNEQFF
>TRBJ2-2|TRBV5-5
CASSLLGAYTGELFF
>TRBJ2-5|TRBV2
CASSEVAGASAQYF
>TRBJ1-5|TRBV30
CAWSVTDNQPQHF
>TRBJ2-5|TRBV12-3/TRBV12-4
CASSWSTGEQETQYF
>TRBJ1-1|TRBV18
CASSVRRGNTEAFF
>TRBJ2-2|TRBV14
CASSQGVGTGELFF
>TRBJ1-5|TRBV2
CASNSQGRGNQPQHF
>TRBJ2-1|TRBV15
CAASNGGGSYDEQFF
>TRBJ2-1|TRBV6-1
CASSAENDPYNEQFF
>TRBJ1-2|TRBV12-3/TRBV12-4
CASSLKAAPGYSYTF
>TRBJ1-5|TRBV7-9
CASSLARGWGRNQPQHF
>TRBJ2-1|TRBV7-9
CASSMAGTSNEQFF
>TRBJ2-3|TRBV18
CASSQGQHTDTQYF
>TRBJ1-2|TRBV6-1
CASSAPTGGAARGYTF
>TRBJ2-7|TRBV2
CASSYGGGDSYEQYF
>TRBJ2-2|TRBV20-1
CSAKGLANTGELFF
>-|TRBV11-2
CASSLEGALRGLWAETQYF
>TRBJ2-2|TRBV3-1
CASSYRQGRRPGELFF
>TRBJ1-1|TRBV6-2/TRBV6-3
CASSLGDGEAFF
>TRBJ1-1|TRBV6-1
CATQGNTEAFF
>TRBJ1-5|TRBV15
CATSPLGGNQPQHF
>TRBJ2-6|TRBV27
CASSLRASGANVLTF
>TRBJ1-3|TRBV5-1
CASSLTGGTGNTIYF
>TRBJ1-2|TRBV12-3/TRBV12-4
CASSFRPGYGYTF
>TRBJ1-6|TRBV7-2
CASSLRVVRINSPLHF
>TRBJ2-7|TRBV4-2
CASSQASTGVHYEQYF
>TRBJ1-1|TRBV7-2
CVSSEQWDTEAFF
>TRBJ2-3|TRBV2
CASSLRTSTDTQYF